The 22 T cell receptor beta chains below were found in one sample sequenced in a study of early T cells in non-severe SARS-CoV-2 infection. MiXCR was run by TCRdb on the 5' RACE reads, yielding one entry per CDR3 protein. The sample records about 36,000 distinct CDR3 sequences, 6.8% being singletons. Here the sequenced sample was whole blood, taken at baseline. The receptor source for this set is an adult who was a healthcare worker with PCR-confirmed SARS-CoV-2 infection or an uninfected control (not recorded which).

Many counts were recorded for this clonotype. This chain connects TRBV10-3 to TRBJ2-3, with D maybe TRBD1 (6 bases). This CDR3 comprises 14 residues. Trimming stripped 2 bases from V and 2 bases from J, with 8 bases between. CDR1 is ENHRY and CDR2 is SYGVKD in the germline V gene. CDR3 DNA: TGTGCCATCAGTGAGGACAGGACCACAGATACGCAGTATTTT. It is translated as CAISEDRTTDTQYF.

Here the CDR3 reads CASSEAFRGNYGYTF. As DNA, the CDR3 is TGTGCCAGCAGTGAAGCATTCCGGGGCAACTATGGCTACACCTTC. The chain joins TRBV6-1 to TRBJ1-2, with D perhaps matching TRBD1 (5 bases). The V end was cut by 0 bases, the J end by 2 bases, with 10 bases between. From germline, CDR1 is MNHNS and CDR2 SASEGT. This CDR3 region has 15 residues.

This clonotype was recorded at least ten times. This chain connects TRBV24-1 to TRBJ2-3, with D possibly TRBD2 on 5 matching bases. The V and J ends lost 4 bases and 4 bases respectively, with 11 bases between them. The CDR3 totals 14 residues. Germline lookup yields CDR1 KGHDR and CDR2 SFDVKD. DNA of the CDR3: TGTGCCACCAGTGAGTCCCGGGGTTCAGATACGCAGTATTTT. Amino acid sequence: CATSESRGSDTQYF.

The chain joins TRBV5-1 to TRBJ2-3; D is possibly TRBD2 (5 bases). V shed 4 bases and J shed 4 bases, with 10 bases lying between them. The CDR3 runs to 13 residues. The germline gives CDR1 SGHRS, CDR2 YFSETQ. CDR3 sequence reads: CASSQTGSDTQYF. For the CDR3, the DNA is TGCGCCAGCAGCCAGACGGGGTCAGATACGCAGTATTTT.

This clonotype appeared many times. The genes are TRBV29-1 and TRBJ2-1; unclear D gene. This CDR3 is built from 13 residues. Trimming took off 3 bases at V and 5 bases at J, with 11 bases between the two ends. CDR1 SQVTM and CDR2 ANQGSEA come from the germline V gene. CDR3 sequence: CSVDPGANNEQFF. The CDR3 bases are TGCAGCGTTGATCCAGGCGCGAACAATGAGCAGTTCTTC.

This clonotype was detected a few times. V usage is TRBV10-1 and J usage is TRBJ1-1; D is undetermined. V gave up 6 bases and J gave up 5 bases, with 13 bases separating them. CDR3 length equals 13 residues. CDR1 and CDR2 from the germline V gene are WNHNN and SYGVQD (reference sequence). CDR3 residues: CASSETKETEAFF. In DNA form, the CDR3 reads TGCGCCAGCAGCGAGACGAAGGAGACTGAAGCTTTCTTT.

V is TRBV27 and J is TRBJ1-2, with D unclear. CDR1 and CDR2 from the germline V gene are MNHEY and SMNVEV (reference sequence). Trimming shortened V by 5 bases and J by 0 bases, and 7 bases separated the two germline ends. The CDR3 has 13 residues. CDR3 residues: CASSPWANYGYTF. DNA for the CDR3: TGTGCCAGCAGTCCCTGGGCTAACTATGGCTACACCTTC.

This clonotype was counted many times. This sequence joins TRBV7-6 and TRBJ1-3; unclear D gene. The CDR3 runs to 16 residues. V was trimmed by 1 base and J by 0 bases, leaving 10 bases between them. Germline loops: CDR1 SGHVS, CDR2 FNYEAQ. CDR3 nucleotides: TGTGCCAGCAGCTTAGGAAGGGCAACCTCTGGAAACACCATATATTTT. Translating it yields CASSLGRATSGNTIYF. Full variable domain (missing parts from reference TRBV7-6 and TRBJ1-3): GAGVSQSPRYKVTKRGQDVALRCDPISGHVSLYWYRQALGQGPEFLTYFNYEAQQDKSGLPNDRFSAERPEGSISTLTIQRTEQRDSAMYRCASSLGRATSGNTIYFGEGSWLTVV.

CDR3: CASSLDKGRTYNEQFF. CDR3 sequence (DNA): TGTGCCAGCAGCCTTGACAAGGGCAGAACTTACAATGAGCAGTTCTTC. The V and J genes are TRBV7-6 and TRBJ2-1; no definite D call. The CDR3 contains 16 residues. V lost 5 bases to trimming and J lost 4 bases, with 18 bases between them. The V gene's germline CDR1 is SGHVS and CDR2 FNYEAQ. Full variable domain (remainder filled in from reference TRBV7-6 and TRBJ2-1): GAGVSQSPRYKVTKRGQDVALRCDPISGHVSLYWYRQALGQGPEFLTYFNYEAQQDKSGLPNDRFSAERPEGSISTLTIQRTEQRDSAMYRCASSLDKGRTYNEQFFGPGTRLTVL.

This chain joins TRBV5-1 and TRBJ2-3; D could derive from TRBD1 or TRBD2 (5 bases each). CDR1 and CDR2 (germline): SGHRS, YFSETQ. Trimming took 1 base from V and 1 from J, leaving 10 bases between them. The CDR3 extends over 15 amino acids. CDR3 sequence (DNA): TGCGCCAGCAGCTTGTTGGGGGTTGGCACAGATACGCAGTATTTT. Amino acids: CASSLLGVGTDTQYF.

This clonotype was found a few times. CDR3 in DNA: TGCGCCAGCAGCCCCGAGGGTACTTACGAGCAGTACTTC. It encodes CASSPEGTYEQYF. The J gene is TRBJ2-7, the V gene TRBV5-1, with D perhaps TRBD2 (5 bases). V dropped 4 bases and J dropped 4 bases, with 12 bases sitting between them. The CDR3 spans 13 residues. Germline lookup yields CDR1 SGHRS and CDR2 YFSETQ.

The chain combines TRBV20-1 with TRBJ2-7; maybe TRBD2 (6 bases). The V gene lost 6 bases and the J gene lost 3 bases, with 12 bases spanning the gap. The CDR3 is 12 residues long. The germline V gene encodes CDR1 DFQATT and CDR2 SNEGSKA (reference sequence). CDR3 nucleotide sequence: TGCAGTGCCGACGGGACTTACTACGAGCAGTACTTC. This sequence encodes CSADGTYYEQYF.

The sample holds a few counts of this clonotype. The rearrangement joins TRBV11-2 to TRBJ1-3; unclear D gene. Trimming took off 3 bases at V and 4 bases at J, with 4 bases between the two ends. CDR3 length equals 12 residues. CDR1 SGHAT and CDR2 FQNNGV come from the germline V gene. The CDR3 region has the DNA TGTGCCAGCAGCTTGGGAGGAAACACCATATATTTT. Its protein is CASSLGGNTIYF.

This clonotype was seen many times. J is TRBJ2-7 and V is TRBV11-1; the D is unclear. V was clipped by 2 bases and J by 3 bases, with 5 bases between them. The CDR3 runs 12 residues. Germline CDR1 SGHAT, CDR2 FQDESV (reference sequence). The CDR3 region is CASSLKIYEQYF. The CDR3 DNA reads TGTGCCAGCAGCTTAAAAATCTACGAGCAGTACTTC.

This clonotype has ten or more counts. The chain recombines TRBV28 with TRBJ2-7; weak D call: TRBD1 (5 bases). From germline, CDR1 is MDHEN and CDR2 SYDVKM. The CDR3 totals 14 residues. Trimming cost V 6 bases and J 0 bases, with 12 bases left between them. Here the CDR3 DNA reads TGTGCCAGCAGGACACAGGTTAGCTCCTACGAGCAGTACTTC. This codes for CASRTQVSSYEQYF.

The V gene is TRBV10-3, the J gene TRBJ2-1; the match to TRBD1 covers 12 bases. V lost 3 bases to trimming and J lost 8 bases; unmatched junction nucleotides: 5. Germline loops: CDR1 ENHRY, CDR2 SYGVKD. The CDR3 consists of 15 residues. The CDR3 bases are TGTGCCATCAGTGATTCGGGACAGGGGGCAGATGAGCAGTTCTTC. Protein product: CAISDSGQGADEQFF.

The table lists this clonotype with many counts. At one boundary the junction diverges from the germline segment, which might be a read error. The chain combines TRBV27 with TRBJ1-3; D is unclear. CDR3 length equals 14 residues. CDR1 MNHEY and CDR2 SMNVEV come from the germline V gene (reference sequence). The CDR3 spells CASSSDFSENTIYF. CDR3 in DNA: TGTGCCAGCAGTTCGGACTTCTCTGAAAACACCATATATTTT.

The sample holds many counts of this clonotype. V is TRBV29-1 and J is TRBJ2-5, with 8 bases fitting TRBD2. The ends lost 4 bases at V and 1 base at J; junction bases unmatched: 5. The germline V gene encodes CDR1 SQVTM and CDR2 ANQGSEA. The CDR3 length is 14 residues. This CDR3 reads CSVATGGRQETQYF. The DNA of the CDR3 is TGCAGCGTTGCAACGGGAGGGCGCCAAGAGACCCAGTACTTC.

A few counts support this clonotype. The chain recombines TRBV6-5 with TRBJ1-5; unclear D gene. The V and J ends lost 4 bases and 3 bases respectively, with 7 bases between them. CDR1 is MNHEY, CDR2 SVGAGI, per germline. This CDR3 spans 13 amino acids. The DNA for the CDR3 is TGTGCCAGCAGTTCTCAGGCCAATCAGCCCCAGCATTTT. This encodes CASSSQANQPQHF.

The chain uses TRBV29-1 and TRBJ1-2; D ambiguous. The CDR3 runs to 11 residues. The V gene lost 7 bases and the J gene lost 6 bases, with 12 bases spanning the gap. The germline CDR1 and CDR2 sequences are SQVTM and ANQGSEA. The CDR3 coding sequence is TGCAGCGCTGACCGTATAGATGGCTACACCTTC. Its protein product is CSADRIDGYTF.

This clonotype has more than one count but fewer than ten. This sequence joins TRBV11-2 and TRBJ2-1; D unclear. Trimming stripped 1 base from V and 0 bases from J, with 10 bases between. This CDR3 has 16 residues. Germline V gene data show CDR1 as SGHAT and CDR2 as FQNNGV. CDR3 region: CASSLAPGRSYNEQFF. CDR3 sequence (DNA): TGTGCCAGCAGCTTAGCACCAGGCCGCTCCTACAATGAGCAGTTCTTC.

This clonotype was seen ten or more times. V usage is TRBV7-2 and J usage is TRBJ2-2; D may match TRBD1 or TRBD2 (6 bases each). This CDR3 region has 15 residues. V was shortened by 6 bases and J by 5 bases, with 16 bases between the two germline ends. CDR1 and CDR2 (germline): SGHTA, FQGNSA. The CDR3 coding sequence is TGTGCCAGCAGACCTGCCCTAGGGGGGACCGGGGAGCTGTTTTTT. It encodes CASRPALGGTGELFF.